This T cell receptor (beta chain) originates from a study of shared clonotypes between healthy human individuals. Trimming cost V 3 bases and J 6 bases; bases outside gene matches: 4. CDR1 MNHEY and CDR2 SMNVEV come from the germline V gene (reference sequence). The CDR3 runs 13 residues. Profiling relied on immunoSEQ multiplex PCR, and the TCRdb table lists in-frame clones only, not all of them. The top ten hold 0.36% of the sample, which has about 2.4 million clones, over 85% seen once. The specimen was naive CD4+ T cells from PBMCs. Sample subset: CD45RA+ positively selected. This receptor was identified in a man between 18 and 35 years old in good health. Some clones in this sample may be carry-over from other donors' samples. This chain uses TRBV27 with TRBJ2-5, with 7 positions matching TRBD2. The chain's CDR3 is CASSLGSGQTQYF. As DNA, the CDR3 is TGTGCCAGCAGTTTGGGTAGCGGGCAGACCCAGTACTTC.